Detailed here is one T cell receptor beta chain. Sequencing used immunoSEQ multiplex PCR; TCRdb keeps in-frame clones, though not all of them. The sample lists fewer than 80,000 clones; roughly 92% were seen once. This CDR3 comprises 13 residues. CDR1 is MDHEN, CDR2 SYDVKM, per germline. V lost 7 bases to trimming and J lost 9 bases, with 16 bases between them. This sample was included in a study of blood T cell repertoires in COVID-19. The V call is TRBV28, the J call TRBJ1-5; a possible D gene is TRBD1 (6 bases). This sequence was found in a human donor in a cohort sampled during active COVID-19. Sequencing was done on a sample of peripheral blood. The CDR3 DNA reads TGTGCCAGCAATGGACAGCGAGAGGGGCCCCAGCATTTT. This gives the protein CASNGQREGPQHF.